One sample yielded the 28 T cell receptor beta chains listed below, sequenced in a study of T-cell memory formation after mild COVID-19. TCRdb reanalysed the 5' RACE reads using MiXCR and keeps one entry per CDR3 protein. This table holds 7,000 to 7,500 distinct CDR3 sequences, 31% found once. The sequenced sample consisted of PBMCs or a T cell subset sorted from them (not recorded which). The receptors derive from an adult woman who had mild COVID-19 (a few samples of this study predate the infection). Cell type and time point are not known.

V usage is TRBV5-1 and J usage is TRBJ2-5; D ambiguous. The germline V and J ends were trimmed by 4 bases and 4 bases, with 2 bases remaining between them. CDR1 and CDR2 from the germline V gene are SGHRS and YFSETQ. This CDR3 comprises 10 residues. The DNA of the CDR3 is TGCGCCAGCAGCGGAGAGACCCAGTACTTC. It specifies CASSGETQYF.

In its sample, this clonotype ranks as medium-sized. The gene calls are TRBV13 and TRBJ2-5; 11 bases line up with TRBD2. Germline V gene sequence: CDR1 PRHDT, CDR2 FYEKMQ (reference sequence). The CDR3 covers 16 residues. V lost 4 bases to trimming and J lost 2 bases; unmatched junction nucleotides: 6. The CDR3, as DNA: TGTGCCAGCAGCTCTACTAGCGGGGGTACTCAAGAGACCCAGTACTTC. Protein product: CASSSTSGGTQETQYF.

At least ten counts were recorded for this clonotype. The chain joins TRBV30 to TRBJ1-3; D is unresolved. The CDR3 has 13 amino acids. Trimming shortened V by 1 base and J by 4 bases, and 8 bases separated the two germline ends. The germline V gene has CDR1 GTSNPN and CDR2 SVGIG (reference sequence). This CDR3 reads CAWSGGLGNTIYF. DNA of the CDR3: TGTGCCTGGAGTGGAGGGCTGGGAAACACCATATATTTT.

This clonotype was observed many times. The V call is TRBV6-2 or TRBV6-3, the J call TRBJ2-2, with TRBD2 matching 7 bases. This CDR3 spans 17 amino acids. Per the germline V gene, CDR1 is MNHEY and CDR2 is SVGEGT. The junction had 18 bases not matched to a gene; V was cut back by 7 bases and J by 7 bases. The DNA for the CDR3 is TGTGCCAGCACAAAGGAGGGCCTCGCGGGAGTGTACGGGGAGCTGTTTTTT. This translates into CASTKEGLAGVYGELFF.

Ten or more counts support this clonotype. The rearrangement links TRBV7-6 to TRBJ2-3, with unresolved D. The CDR3 runs 13 residues. The germline CDR1 and CDR2 sequences are SGHVS and FNYEAQ. Trimming left V 4 bases short and J 6 bases short, with 11 bases between. In DNA form, the CDR3 reads TGTGCCAGCAGCTCAGAGTTTAGGGATACGCAGTATTTT. Translated, it gives CASSSEFRDTQYF. Filled out from reference TRBV7-6 and TRBJ2-3, the complete variable domain reads GAGVSQSPRYKVTKRGQDVALRCDPISGHVSLYWYRQALGQGPEFLTYFNYEAQQDKSGLPNDRFSAERPEGSISTLTIQRTEQRDSAMYRCASSSEFRDTQYFGPGTRLTVL.

This clonotype ranks as medium-sized. The chain links TRBV20-1 to TRBJ1-1, with 7 bases lining up with TRBD1. The length of the CDR3 is 12 residues. Trimming took 0 bases from V and 7 from J; bases not matched to a gene: 2. Germline CDR1 DFQATT, CDR2 SNEGSKA (reference sequence). The CDR3 DNA is TGCAGTGCTAGAGATAACAGGGGTGAAGCTTTCTTT. Translating gives CSARDNRGEAFF.

This clonotype was picked up one time. The chain has TRBV20-1 and TRBJ2-3; D perhaps matches TRBD2 (6 bases). From germline, CDR1 is DFQATT and CDR2 SNEGSKA (reference sequence). The CDR3 spans 12 residues. CDR3 nucleotides: TGCAGAGTGCGGGACCACACAGATACGCAGTATTTT. Residues: CRVRDHTDTQYF.

This clonotype showed up many times. The chain has TRBV9 and TRBJ2-2; the D is unclear. Trimming removed 2 bases at V and 5 bases at J, with 7 bases between. The V gene's germline CDR1 is SGDLS and CDR2 YYNGEE. The CDR3 totals 13 residues. The CDR3 here is CASSVTGTGELFF. CDR3 nucleotides: TGTGCCAGCAGCGTGACTGGAACCGGGGAGCTGTTTTTT. Together with reference TRBV9 and TRBJ2-2, the CDR3 gives the full variable domain: DSGVTQTPKHLITATGQRVTLRCSPRSGDLSVYWYQQSLDQGLQFLIQYYNGEERAKGNILERFSAQQFPDLHSELNLSSLELGDSALYFCASSVTGTGELFFGEGSRLTVL.

The sample holds many counts of this clonotype. The chain joins TRBV2 to TRBJ2-1; 15 bases line up with TRBD2. The germline gives CDR1 SNHLY, CDR2 FYNNEI. V trimming: 6 bases; J trimming: 7 bases; junction bases outside the gene matches: 7. The CDR3 has 16 residues. CDR3 DNA: TGTGCCAGCAGCGCCGCCGGGACTAGCGGGAGGAATGAGCAGTTCTTC. This translates into CASSAAGTSGRNEQFF.

The chain couples TRBV14 to TRBJ1-1; TRBD1 matches at 7 bases. Unmatched junction bases numbered 11, after V lost 6 bases and J lost 7 bases. This CDR3 region has 14 residues. Looked up from germline, CDR1 is SGHDN and CDR2 is FVKESK. The chain's CDR3 is CASRVETGSGEAFF. The CDR3 region has the DNA TGTGCCAGCAGGGTCGAGACAGGGTCAGGTGAAGCTTTCTTT.

This clonotype rates as medium-sized. V usage is TRBV12-3 or TRBV12-4 and J usage is TRBJ1-1, with TRBD1 matching over 8 bases. Trimming at V came to 5 bases and at J to 4 bases, leaving 6 bases not matched to a gene. The CDR3 is 14 residues long. The DNA for the CDR3 is TGTGCCAGCAGTGACAGGGGTTGGACCACTGAAGCTTTCTTT. Protein product: CASSDRGWTTEAFF.

This clonotype occurred many times. The chain links TRBV4-1 to TRBJ2-2; D is uncertain. CDR3 length: 14 residues. Germline CDR1 reads MGHRA; CDR2 reads YSYEKL. Trimming removed 3 bases from V and 1 base from J, with 6 bases in between. The CDR3 nucleotides are TGCGCCAGCAGCCAGGTTAGGAACACCGGGGAGCTGTTTTTT. Protein product: CASSQVRNTGELFF.

This clonotype was seen at least ten times. The rearrangement joins TRBV6-5 to TRBJ1-1; D may be TRBD1 (6 bases). The V and J ends lost 6 bases and 4 bases respectively, with 21 bases between them. The CDR3 extends over 16 amino acids. The germline V gene encodes CDR1 MNHEY and CDR2 SVGAGI. The CDR3 sequence: CASRTYRDEVGTEAFF. As DNA, the CDR3 is TGTGCCAGCAGGACATACAGGGATGAGGTAGGCACTGAAGCTTTCTTT.

In this sample, this clonotype turned up many times. The rearrangement uses TRBV5-5 and TRBJ2-7, with 7 bases that match TRBD2. V lost 5 bases, J lost 5 bases, and 10 bases stayed unmatched. The CDR3 runs 14 residues. The germline V gene encodes CDR1 SGHKS and CDR2 YYEKEE (reference sequence). The CDR3 DNA reads TGTGCCAGCAGTTCGGGACTACCATACCACGAGCAGTACTTC. Its translation: CASSSGLPYHEQYF.

The sample holds many counts of this clonotype. This chain connects TRBV12-5 to TRBJ2-1; 10 bases agree with TRBD2. After removal of 6 bases from V and 6 bases from J, the junction contained 11 bases not matched to a gene. CDR1 is LGHNT and CDR2 is FRNRAP in the germline V gene. The CDR3 sequence is 16 residues long. The CDR3 loop is CASGASTSGVSNEQFF. As DNA, the CDR3 is TGTGCTAGTGGCGCCTCCACTAGCGGGGTAAGCAATGAGCAGTTCTTC. Supplemented by reference TRBV12-5 and TRBJ2-1, the full variable domain reads DARVTQTPRHKVTEMGQEVTMRCQPILGHNTVFWYRQTMMQGLELLAYFRNRAPLDDSGMPKDRFSAEMPDATLATLKIQPSEPRDSAVYFCASGASTSGVSNEQFFGPGTRLTVL.

This clonotype was observed at least ten times. Written as DNA, the CDR3 is TGCAGTGGGGCAAACATGGGGACCGGGGAGCTGTTTTTT. It codes for CSGANMGTGELFF. The genes are TRBV20-1 and TRBJ2-2; D not certain. The CDR3 length is 13 residues. The V and J ends lost 7 bases and 5 bases respectively, with 14 bases between them. CDR1 and CDR2 from the germline V gene are DFQATT and SNEGSKA (reference sequence).

The rearrangement uses TRBV7-9 and TRBJ2-3; possibly TRBD2 for D (5 bases). V lost 6 bases and J lost 0, with 13 bases in between. There are 15 residues in the CDR3. CDR1 SEHNR and CDR2 FQNEAQ come from the germline V gene (reference sequence). The CDR3 region has the DNA TGTGCCAGCAGGCCGGGTGGAGGCAGCACAGATACGCAGTATTTT. It encodes CASRPGGGSTDTQYF.

The chain carries TRBV14 and TRBJ2-7; no definite D call. Per the germline V gene, CDR1 is SGHDN and CDR2 is FVKESK. Trimming removed 2 bases at V and 3 bases at J, with 8 bases between. The CDR3 contains 13 residues. This CDR3 reads CASSQLGYYEQYF. The CDR3 nucleotides read TGTGCCAGCAGCCAACTAGGTTACTACGAGCAGTACTTC.

This clonotype appeared many times. The J gene is TRBJ2-1, the V gene TRBV6-5; a weak D match, TRBD2 (7 bases). Germline lookup yields CDR1 MNHEY and CDR2 SVGAGI. This CDR3 spans 15 amino acids. Trimming left V 5 bases short and J 4 bases short, with 15 bases between. The CDR3 nucleotides read TGTGCCAGCAGTCCGGGGGGCCCACCGTACAATGAGCAGTTCTTC. It encodes CASSPGGPPYNEQFF.

The chain combines TRBV28 with TRBJ2-5; 7 bases fit TRBD2. The CDR3 spans 15 residues. In germline, CDR1 is MDHEN, CDR2 SYDVKM. Trimming removed 3 bases from V and 4 bases from J; junction bases left unmatched: 8. The CDR3 DNA is TGTGCCAGCAGTTTCCCCTCTGGGACTATAGAGACCCAGTACTTC. Translation gives CASSFPSGTIETQYF.

This clonotype was recorded at least ten times. V and J are TRBV5-6 and TRBJ2-3; the D gene is possibly TRBD2 (6 bases). The V and J ends lost 3 bases and 0 bases respectively, with 11 bases between them. The CDR3 runs to 15 residues. Germline values: CDR1 SGHDT, CDR2 YYEEEE. CDR3 bases: TGTGCCAGCAGCTCCCTACTAGCTAGCACAGATACGCAGTATTTT. Protein: CASSSLLASTDTQYF.

CDR3 amino acids: CASSPRGHNSPLHF. The CDR3 nucleotides are TGTGCCAGCAGCCCGCGGGGCCATAATTCACCCCTCCACTTT. The rearrangement links TRBV7-6 to TRBJ1-6; D might be TRBD1 (5 bases). CDR1 and CDR2 from the germline V gene are SGHVS and FNYEAQ. V shed 5 bases and J shed 5 bases, with 10 bases lying between them. CDR3 length equals 14 residues.

This clonotype was detected ten times or more. The genes are TRBV27 and TRBJ1-6; no clear D gene. V lost 2 bases and J 10 bases, leaving 12 bases between the germline ends. The CDR3 totals 14 residues. Germline CDR1 MNHEY, CDR2 SMNVEV (reference sequence). The CDR3 is CASSLHRESSPLHF. The DNA for the CDR3 is TGTGCCAGCAGTTTACATAGGGAAAGCTCACCCCTCCACTTT.

V is TRBV7-2 and J is TRBJ2-5, with 7 bases that match TRBD2. The CDR3 contains 13 residues. The J segment lost 7 bases and the V segment lost 4 bases, leaving 6 bases of the junction unmatched. The germline CDR1 and CDR2 sequences are SGHTA and FQGNSA. In DNA form, the CDR3 reads TGTGCCAGCAGCTCAAGCGGGGTTGGGACCCAGTACTTC. Translated: CASSSSGVGTQYF.

This clonotype was observed at least ten times. Here the CDR3 reads CASSLEGGFDTEAFF. The CDR3 coding sequence is TGTGCCAGCAGCCTAGAGGGGGGCTTCGACACTGAAGCTTTCTTT. The genes are TRBV7-9 and TRBJ1-1; D possibly corresponds to TRBD1 (6 bases). Trimming stripped 5 bases from V and 3 bases from J, with 16 bases between. This CDR3 has 15 amino acids. Per germline, CDR1 SEHNR and CDR2 FQNEAQ (reference sequence).

Sample share makes this clonotype medium-sized (0.01 to 0.1%). V gene TRBV5-1 combines with J gene TRBJ1-1; no clear D gene. The CDR3 has 14 amino acids. The V end lost 4 bases, the J end lost 3 bases, and 13 bases lay between the germline ends. Germline V gene data show CDR1 as SGHRS and CDR2 as YFSETQ. The CDR3 bases are TGCGCCAGCAGCCCCGGCAAGGGCGACACTGAAGCTTTCTTT. Protein product: CASSPGKGDTEAFF.

This clonotype was seen at least ten times. The chain uses TRBV20-1 and TRBJ1-2; TRBD1 is a possible D gene (6 bases). This CDR3 has 17 residues. V lost 1 base to trimming and J lost 4 bases, with 22 bases between them. CDR1 and CDR2 (germline): DFQATT, SNEGSKA (reference sequence). The CDR3 reads CSARVFERTDDLYGYTF. The CDR3 nucleotides are TGCAGTGCTAGAGTTTTTGAGAGGACAGACGACCTCTATGGCTACACCTTC.

The V call is TRBV3-1, the J call TRBJ2-1; D is undetermined. The germline CDR1 and CDR2 sequences are LGHDT and YNNKEL (reference sequence). The CDR3 runs to 12 residues. Trimming removed 1 base from V and 7 bases from J, with 5 bases in between. The CDR3 bases are TGTGCCAGCAGCCAAGGATGGAATGAGCAGTTCTTC. Its translation is CASSQGWNEQFF.